This TCR beta chain is from a study of blood T cell repertoires in COVID-19. There are 16 residues in the CDR3. Looked up from germline, CDR1 is MGHRA and CDR2 is YSYEKL. Trimming stripped 6 bases from V and 4 bases from J, with 20 bases between. The repertoire was sequenced with immunoSEQ multiplex PCR; TCRdb's copy has only in-frame clones and lacks some. The repertoire holds about 100,000 clones, with around four fifths as singletons. V gene TRBV4-1 combines with J gene TRBJ2-3; D call uncertain. The sequencing input was peripheral blood. This sequence originates from an older woman with acute or convalescent COVID-19. The DNA of the CDR3 is TGCGCCAGCAGTACGAACCCATCCCTAAAATCAGATACGCAGTATTTT. Protein sequence: CASSTNPSLKSDTQYF.